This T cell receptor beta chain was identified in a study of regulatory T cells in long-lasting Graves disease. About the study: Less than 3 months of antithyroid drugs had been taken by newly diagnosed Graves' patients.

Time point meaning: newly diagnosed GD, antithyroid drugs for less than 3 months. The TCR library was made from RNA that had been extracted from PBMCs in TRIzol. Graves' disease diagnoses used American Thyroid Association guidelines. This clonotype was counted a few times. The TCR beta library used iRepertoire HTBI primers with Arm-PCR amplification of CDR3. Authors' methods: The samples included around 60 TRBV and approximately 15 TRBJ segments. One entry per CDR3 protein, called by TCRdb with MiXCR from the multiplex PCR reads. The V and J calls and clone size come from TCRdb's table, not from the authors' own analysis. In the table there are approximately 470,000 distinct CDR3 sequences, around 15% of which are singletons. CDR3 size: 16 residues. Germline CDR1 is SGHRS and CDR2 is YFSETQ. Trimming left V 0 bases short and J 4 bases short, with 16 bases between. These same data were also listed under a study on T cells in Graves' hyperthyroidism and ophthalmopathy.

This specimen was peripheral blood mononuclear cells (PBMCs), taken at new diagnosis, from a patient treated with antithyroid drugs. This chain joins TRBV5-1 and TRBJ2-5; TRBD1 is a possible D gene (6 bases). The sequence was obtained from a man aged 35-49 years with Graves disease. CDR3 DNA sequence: TGCGCCAGCAGCTTGGCGGGCAGGGGTCACTCAGAGACCCAGTACTTC. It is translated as CASSLAGRGHSETQYF.